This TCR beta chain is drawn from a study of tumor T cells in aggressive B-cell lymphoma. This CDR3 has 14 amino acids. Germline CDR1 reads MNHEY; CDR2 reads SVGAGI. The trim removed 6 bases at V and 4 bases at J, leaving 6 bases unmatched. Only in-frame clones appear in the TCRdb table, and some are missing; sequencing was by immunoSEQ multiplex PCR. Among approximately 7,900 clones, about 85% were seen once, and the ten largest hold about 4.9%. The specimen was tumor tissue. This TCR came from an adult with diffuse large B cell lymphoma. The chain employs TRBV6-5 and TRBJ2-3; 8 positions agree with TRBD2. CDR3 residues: CASRRAGAADTQYF. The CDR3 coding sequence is TGTGCCAGCAGACGAGCGGGAGCTGCAGATACGCAGTATTTT.